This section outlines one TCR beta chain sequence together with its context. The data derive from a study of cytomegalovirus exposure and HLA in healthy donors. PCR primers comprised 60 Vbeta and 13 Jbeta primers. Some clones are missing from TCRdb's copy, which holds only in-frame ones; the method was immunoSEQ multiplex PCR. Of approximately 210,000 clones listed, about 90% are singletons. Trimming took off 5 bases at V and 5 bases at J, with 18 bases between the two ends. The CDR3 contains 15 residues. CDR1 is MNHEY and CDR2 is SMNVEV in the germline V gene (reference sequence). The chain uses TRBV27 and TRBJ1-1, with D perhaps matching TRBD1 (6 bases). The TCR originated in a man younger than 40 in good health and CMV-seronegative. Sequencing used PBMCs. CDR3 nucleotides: TGTGCCAGCAGTCTCCTCCCACAGGGTAGGACTGAAGCTTTCTTT. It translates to CASSLLPQGRTEAFF.